These T cell receptor beta chains were read from a single sample in a study of cytomegalovirus exposure and HLA in healthy donors. TCRdb keeps only in-frame clones here, not all; method: immunoSEQ multiplex PCR. The sample shows about 100,000 clones, approximately 95% of them seen only once. Sequencing input: PBMCs. The source is a woman under 30 in good health and CMV-seronegative. The conserved cysteine and the conserved F or W are not part of the CDR3 here.

v_gene: TRBV19; j_gene: TRBJ2-5; CDR3aa: ASSIAGRIQETQY
v_gene: TRBV7-9; j_gene: TRBJ2-2; CDR3aa: ATLFGGGSSTGELF
v_gene: TRBV25-1; j_gene: TRBJ1-2; CDR3aa: ASSPRDRVGGYT
v_gene: TRBV29-1; j_gene: TRBJ2-7; CDR3aa: SVDSGQPPYEQY
v_gene: TRBV6-5; j_gene: TRBJ1-1; CDR3aa: ASMWGLGTEAF
v_gene: TRBV6-6; j_gene: TRBJ2-5; CDR3aa: ASSYVGEGTQY
v_gene: TRBV10-2; j_gene: TRBJ2-1; CDR3aa: ASSVREGLMNEQF
v_gene: TRBV10-3; j_gene: TRBJ1-1; CDR3aa: AISAGQGDTEAF
v_gene: TRBV11-2; j_gene: TRBJ2-1; CDR3aa: ASSLGGQGFNEQF
v_gene: TRBV25-1; j_gene: TRBJ1-1; CDR3aa: ASSATRKRGAEAF
v_gene: TRBV6-1; j_gene: TRBJ2-7; CDR3aa: ASSSPGQGAREQY
v_gene: TRBV27; j_gene: TRBJ2-1; CDR3aa: ASGLSSSYNEQF
v_gene: TRBV6-9; j_gene: TRBJ1-2; CDR3aa: ASSYRKSPLPRPAPQENYGYT
v_gene: TRBV28; j_gene: TRBJ2-6; CDR3aa: ASSFRRDSVGANVLT
v_gene: TRBV4-1; j_gene: TRBJ2-2; CDR3aa: ASSLLQGADTGELF
v_gene: TRBV4-1; j_gene: TRBJ2-5; CDR3aa: ASSQDYGGRAETQY
v_gene: TRBV4-1; j_gene: TRBJ2-7; CDR3aa: ASSQVVRDSYEQY
v_gene: TRBV2; j_gene: TRBJ2-7; CDR3aa: ASSATGISYEQY
v_gene: TRBV28; j_gene: TRBJ1-4; CDR3aa: ATEAGLTEKLF
v_gene: TRBV7-6; j_gene: TRBJ1-2; CDR3aa: ASSIYLQGYNT
v_gene: TRBV5-1; j_gene: TRBJ1-1; CDR3aa: ASRPPSVNTEAF
v_gene: TRBV27; j_gene: TRBJ1-6; CDR3aa: ASSQHSLSSYNSPLH
v_gene: TRBV11-3; j_gene: TRBJ1-1; CDR3aa: ASSLGGPGNRAF
v_gene: TRBV7-9; j_gene: TRBJ1-5; CDR3aa: ASSLGAGQNQPQH
v_gene: TRBV4-3; j_gene: TRBJ2-5; CDR3aa: ASSQGTSGGRETQY
v_gene: TRBV9; j_gene: TRBJ1-2; CDR3aa: ASSARQGENYGYT
v_gene: TRBV2; j_gene: TRBJ1-1; CDR3aa: ASRAGQGVVGEAF
v_gene: TRBV9; j_gene: TRBJ1-1; CDR3aa: ASSSRTGVITEAF
v_gene: TRBV19; j_gene: TRBJ1-2; CDR3aa: ASSIEGLGPHLNYGYT
v_gene: TRBV5-1; j_gene: TRBJ1-1; CDR3aa: ASSLSNTEAF
v_gene: TRBV11-3; j_gene: TRBJ2-5; CDR3aa: ASSLGAGRQGVETQY
v_gene: TRBV7-8; j_gene: TRBJ2-1; CDR3aa: ASSLVSSVTGYNEQF
v_gene: TRBV29-1; j_gene: TRBJ1-2; CDR3aa: SGTQTGLHGYT
v_gene: TRBV15; j_gene: TRBJ1-1; CDR3aa: ATSSHTGAEAF
v_gene: TRBV10-3; j_gene: TRBJ2-7; CDR3aa: ATGTSGGAYEQY
v_gene: TRBV12-5; j_gene: TRBJ2-3; CDR3aa: ASGFLLSGGTDTQY
v_gene: TRBV5-8; j_gene: TRBJ2-1; CDR3aa: ASSQTLDTHNEQF
v_gene: TRBV5-1; j_gene: TRBJ1-2; CDR3aa: ASSLGTGLEANYGYT
v_gene: TRBV12-5; j_gene: TRBJ2-5; CDR3aa: ASGRAIAGGGETQY
v_gene: TRBV10-1; j_gene: TRBJ2-3; CDR3aa: ASSDGTSGDTQY
v_gene: TRBV25-1; j_gene: TRBJ2-1; CDR3aa: ASSEHGGGRPNEQF
v_gene: TRBV14; j_gene: TRBJ2-5; CDR3aa: ASSPLDVGADETQY
v_gene: TRBV7-9; j_gene: TRBJ2-3; CDR3aa: ASSFLATSDTQY
v_gene: TRBV5-1; j_gene: TRBJ1-3; CDR3aa: ASSSTFPSGGSGNTIY
v_gene: TRBV29-1; j_gene: TRBJ2-3; CDR3aa: SVVSGTTDTQY
v_gene: TRBV18; j_gene: TRBJ2-7; CDR3aa: ASSPGTALYEQY
v_gene: TRBV7-8; j_gene: TRBJ2-1; CDR3aa: ASSSVMTSRSGNEQF
v_gene: TRBV9; j_gene: TRBJ1-3; CDR3aa: ASKAGTGNPGNTIY
v_gene: TRBV7-8; j_gene: TRBJ2-3; CDR3aa: ASSLVYGRAYTDTQY